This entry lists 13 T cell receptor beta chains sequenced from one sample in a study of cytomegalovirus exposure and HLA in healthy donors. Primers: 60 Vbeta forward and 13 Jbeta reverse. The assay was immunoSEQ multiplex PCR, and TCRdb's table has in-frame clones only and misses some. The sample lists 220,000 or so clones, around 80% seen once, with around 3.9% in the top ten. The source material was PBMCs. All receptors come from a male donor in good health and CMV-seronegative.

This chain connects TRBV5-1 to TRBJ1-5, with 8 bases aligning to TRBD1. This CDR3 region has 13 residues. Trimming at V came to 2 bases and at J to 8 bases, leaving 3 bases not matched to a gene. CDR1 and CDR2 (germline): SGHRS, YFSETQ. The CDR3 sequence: CASSLGQGKPQHF. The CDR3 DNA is TGCGCCAGCAGCTTAGGACAGGGAAAGCCCCAGCATTTT.

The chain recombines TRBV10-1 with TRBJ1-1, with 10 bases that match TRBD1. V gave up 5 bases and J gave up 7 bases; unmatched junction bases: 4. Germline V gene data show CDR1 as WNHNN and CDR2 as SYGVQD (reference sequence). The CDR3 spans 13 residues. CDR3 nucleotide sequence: TGCGCCAGCAGTCCGGGACAGGGGAATGAAGCTTTCTTT. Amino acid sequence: CASSPGQGNEAFF.

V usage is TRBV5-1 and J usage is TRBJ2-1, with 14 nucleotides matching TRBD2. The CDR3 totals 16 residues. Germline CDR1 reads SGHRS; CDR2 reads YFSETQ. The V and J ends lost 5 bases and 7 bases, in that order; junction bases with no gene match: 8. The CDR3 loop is CASRPTSGRGLNEQFF. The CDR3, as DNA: TGCGCCAGCAGACCGACTAGCGGGAGGGGTTTGAATGAGCAGTTCTTC.

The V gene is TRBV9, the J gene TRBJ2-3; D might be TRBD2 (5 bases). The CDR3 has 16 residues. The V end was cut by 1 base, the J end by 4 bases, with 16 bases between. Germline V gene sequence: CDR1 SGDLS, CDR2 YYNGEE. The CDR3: CASSVSLLLDADTQYF. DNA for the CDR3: TGTGCCAGCAGCGTAAGCCTCCTACTAGACGCAGATACGCAGTATTTT.

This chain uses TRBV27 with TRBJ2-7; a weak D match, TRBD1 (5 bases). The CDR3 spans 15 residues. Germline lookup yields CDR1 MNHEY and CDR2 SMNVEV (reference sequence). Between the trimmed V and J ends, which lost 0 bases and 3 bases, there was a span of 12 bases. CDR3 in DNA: TGTGCCAGCAGTTTATCTTGGGGCAGTCACTACGAGCAGTACTTC. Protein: CASSLSWGSHYEQYF.

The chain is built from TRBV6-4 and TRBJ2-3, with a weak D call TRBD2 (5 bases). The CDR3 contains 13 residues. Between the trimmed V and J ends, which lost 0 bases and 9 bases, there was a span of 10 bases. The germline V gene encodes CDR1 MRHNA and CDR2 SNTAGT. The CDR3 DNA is TGTGCCAGCAGTGACTCCTCACTAGAGACGCAGTATTTT. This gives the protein CASSDSSLETQYF.

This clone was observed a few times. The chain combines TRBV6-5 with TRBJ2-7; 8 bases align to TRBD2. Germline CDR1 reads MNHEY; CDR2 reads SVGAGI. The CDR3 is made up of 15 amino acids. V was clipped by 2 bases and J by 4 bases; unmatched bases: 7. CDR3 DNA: TGTGCCAGCAGTTACCGTCTAGCGGGTGTATACGAGCAGTACTTC. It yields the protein CASSYRLAGVYEQYF.

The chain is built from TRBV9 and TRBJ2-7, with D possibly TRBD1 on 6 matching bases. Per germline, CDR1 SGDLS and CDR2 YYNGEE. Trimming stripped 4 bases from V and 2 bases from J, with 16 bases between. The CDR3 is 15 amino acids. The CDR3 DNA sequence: TGTGCCAGCAGCCCCCGCATGGACAGTCCCTACGAGCAGTACTTC. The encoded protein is CASSPRMDSPYEQYF.

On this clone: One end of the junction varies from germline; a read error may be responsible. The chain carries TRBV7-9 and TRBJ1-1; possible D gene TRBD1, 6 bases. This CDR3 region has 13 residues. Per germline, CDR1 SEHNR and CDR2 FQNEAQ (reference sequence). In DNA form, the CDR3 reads TGTTCCAGCAGCCCATCGGGGACACCAGGAGCTTTCTTT. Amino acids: CSSSPSGTPGAFF.

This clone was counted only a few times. CDR3 nucleotides: TGTGCCAGCAGTTTACCTAGCGGGAGAGTAAATGAGCAGTTCTTC. This encodes CASSLPSGRVNEQFF. The rearrangement joins TRBV28 to TRBJ2-1, with 10 bases identical to TRBD2. The CDR3 runs 15 residues. Per the germline V gene, CDR1 is MDHEN and CDR2 is SYDVKM. The V segment lost 2 bases and the J segment 7 bases; nucleotides outside the gene matches: 5.

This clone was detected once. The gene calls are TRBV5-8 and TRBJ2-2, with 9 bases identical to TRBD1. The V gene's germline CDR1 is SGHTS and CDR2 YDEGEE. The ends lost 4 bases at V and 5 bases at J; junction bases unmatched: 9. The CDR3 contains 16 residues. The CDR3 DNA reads TGTGCCAGCAGCAGCCGGGACAGGGTTTTAACCGGGGAGCTGTTTTTT. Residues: CASSSRDRVLTGELFF.

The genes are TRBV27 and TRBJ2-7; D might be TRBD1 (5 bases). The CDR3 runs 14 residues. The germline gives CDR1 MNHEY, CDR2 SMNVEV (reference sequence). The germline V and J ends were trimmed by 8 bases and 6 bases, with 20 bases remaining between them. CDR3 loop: CASSNGRVASEQYF. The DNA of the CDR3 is TGTGCCAGCTCGAACGGCAGGGTGGCTTCCGAGCAGTACTTC.

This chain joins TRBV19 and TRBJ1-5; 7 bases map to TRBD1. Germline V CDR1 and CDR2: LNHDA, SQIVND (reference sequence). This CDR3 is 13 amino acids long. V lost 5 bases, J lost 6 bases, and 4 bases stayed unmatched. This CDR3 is CASSQDRVQPQHF. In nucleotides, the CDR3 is TGTGCCAGTAGTCAAGACAGGGTTCAGCCCCAGCATTTT.